The clone carrying this T cell receptor (beta chain) turned up a few times. The target antigen is unknown. The sample is drawn from a study of T cell repertoires in cytomegalovirus infection. MiXCR, applied by TCRdb to the reads, yields one record per CDR3 protein. This sample has 640,000 or so distinct CDR3 sequences, with around 31% found just once. The CDR3 has 12 residues. V was cut by 4 bases and J by 5 bases, with 7 bases left in between. Germline V gene lookup returns CDR1 SGHNT and CDR2 YENEEA. Material: cultured PBMCs, obtained from culture after CMV antigen stimulation. The sequence was collected from a human donor in good health (CMV status not recorded). Some clones in this sample may be carry-over from other donors' samples. The rearrangement joins TRBV11-3 to TRBJ2-3; D not resolved. CDR3 nucleotides: TGTGCCAGCAGCTCCAACAAAGATACGCAGTATTTT. Translated: CASSSNKDTQYF.